The next 26 T cell receptor beta chains were all read from a single sample in a study of shared clonotypes between healthy human individuals. Naive CD8 cells, CD45RO-negative and positively selected for CCR7, excluded terminally differentiated effector memory CD45RA+ cells. Assay: immunoSEQ multiplex PCR; the TCRdb copy retains only in-frame clones and omits some. The data contain 1.5 million to 2.5 million clones, around 96% of them singletons. Sequenced material: naive CD8+ T cells sorted from blood. The receptors derive from a man aged 18 to 29 in good health.

This clone was recorded once. V gene TRBV7-2 combines with J gene TRBJ1-2; 8 bases are a match to TRBD1. V dropped 4 bases and J dropped 0; count of bases not matched to a gene: 4. The CDR3 is 15 residues long. The germline gives CDR1 SGHTA, CDR2 FQGNSA. The CDR3 region is CASSYQGAANYGYTF. DNA for the CDR3: TGTGCCAGCAGCTACCAGGGGGCGGCTAACTATGGCTACACCTTC.

The chain combines TRBV9 with TRBJ1-2; D unclear. The CDR3 has 15 residues. Germline CDR1 is SGDLS and CDR2 is YYNGEE. The ends were cut back, 0 bases at V and 0 bases at J, with 9 bases in the middle. The CDR3 DNA reads TGTGCCAGCAGCGTAGAGGAGTCGTCTAACTATGGCTACACCTTC. It translates to CASSVEESSNYGYTF.

About this clone: This same CDR3 is encoded by further DNA sequences in the sample. The genes are TRBV7-8 and TRBJ2-7, with TRBD1 identical over 9 bases. The CDR3 spans 14 residues. Germline V gives CDR1 SGHVS, CDR2 FQNEAQ. V dropped 1 base and J dropped 7; count of bases not matched to a gene: 5. The CDR3: CASSLGGQGGEQYF. CDR3 bases: TGTGCCAGCAGCTTAGGGGGACAGGGAGGTGAGCAGTACTTC.

The V gene is TRBV6-5, the J gene TRBJ1-5; D remains unclear. The germline CDR1 and CDR2 sequences are MNHEY and SVGAGI. Trimming pared 2 bases from V and 5 bases from J, leaving 7 bases between. The CDR3 has 13 amino acids. The CDR3 region is CASSYDEDQPQHF. The CDR3 region has the DNA TGTGCCAGCAGTTACGACGAAGATCAGCCCCAGCATTTT.

The V call is TRBV10-3, the J call TRBJ2-7; tentatively, D is TRBD1 (5 bases). Per the germline V gene, CDR1 is ENHRY and CDR2 is SYGVKD. This CDR3 region has 11 residues. Trimming stripped 8 bases from V and 2 bases from J, with 7 bases between. In nucleotides, the CDR3 is TGTGCCATCGACAGAACCTACGAGCAGTACTTC. It yields the protein CAIDRTYEQYF.

The chain uses TRBV9 and TRBJ2-7; the D gene is possibly TRBD2 (5 bases). The V end was cut by 5 bases, the J end by 2 bases, with 17 bases between. This CDR3 contains 15 residues. Germline V gives CDR1 SGDLS, CDR2 YYNGEE. CDR3 nucleotides: TGTGCCAGCAGTCTTACGGGGTCAGCGACCTACGAGCAGTACTTC. Protein product: CASSLTGSATYEQYF. The full variable domain, with the rest looked up from reference TRBV9 and TRBJ2-7, is DSGVTQTPKHLITATGQRVTLRCSPRSGDLSVYWYQQSLDQGLQFLIQYYNGEERAKGNILERFSAQQFPDLHSELNLSSLELGDSALYFCASSLTGSATYEQYFGPGTRLTVT.

The chain uses TRBV7-8 and TRBJ1-1; maybe TRBD1 (6 bases). CDR1 and CDR2 from the germline V gene are SGHVS and FQNEAQ. CDR3 length equals 15 residues. V lost 5 bases and J lost 4, with 17 bases in between. The CDR3 DNA reads TGTGCCAGCAGCCCACCCAGGGGTTCGGGCACTGAAGCTTTCTTT. Translated, it gives CASSPPRGSGTEAFF.

The CDR3 DNA follows: TGTGCCAGCAGCTTCGACGCGCAGAGTACTTATGAAAAACTGTTTTTT. Its translation is CASSFDAQSTYEKLFF. The V gene is TRBV7-6, the J gene TRBJ1-4; no clear D gene. Germline V gene data show CDR1 as SGHVS and CDR2 as FNYEAQ. This CDR3 comprises 16 residues. Trimming left V 3 bases short and J 6 bases short, with 17 bases between.

The CDR3 DNA is TGTGCCTGGAGTAGTTTTACGGGCACTGAAGCTTTCTTT. Translating gives CAWSSFTGTEAFF. The rearrangement joins TRBV30 to TRBJ1-1; D is ambiguous. The germline V and J ends were trimmed by 2 bases and 4 bases, with 11 bases remaining between them. Germline V lookup: CDR1 GTSNPN, CDR2 SVGIG (reference sequence). The CDR3 consists of 13 residues.

The chain couples TRBV9 to TRBJ2-2, with D possibly TRBD1 on 5 matching bases. Trimming stripped 7 bases from V and 3 bases from J, with 10 bases between. The CDR3 extends over 13 amino acids. CDR1 is SGDLS, CDR2 YYNGEE, per germline. The CDR3 region is CASGAPYTGELFF. CDR3 nucleotides: TGTGCCAGCGGGGCACCATACACCGGGGAGCTGTTTTTT. Looking up the rest from reference TRBV9 and TRBJ2-2 gives the full variable domain: DSGVTQTPKHLITATGQRVTLRCSPRSGDLSVYWYQQSLDQGLQFLIQYYNGEERAKGNILERFSAQQFPDLHSELNLSSLELGDSALYFCASGAPYTGELFFGEGSRLTVL.

The J gene is TRBJ1-5, the V gene TRBV28; 7 bases map to TRBD1. This CDR3 is 19 amino acids long. Trimming cost V 4 bases and J 5 bases; bases outside gene matches: 20. The germline V gene has CDR1 MDHEN and CDR2 SYDVKM. In DNA, the CDR3 is TGTGCCAGCAGTTACCAGGGGGGTTATTTAGGCTTCCGACATCAGCCCCAGCATTTT. Its translation is CASSYQGGYLGFRHQPQHF. The full variable domain, its missing parts supplied by reference TRBV28 and TRBJ1-5, is DVKVTQSSRYLVKRTGEKVFLECVQDMDHENMFWYRQDPGLGLRLIYFSYDVKMKEKGDIPEGYSVSREKKERFSLILESASTNQTSMYLCASSYQGGYLGFRHQPQHFGDGTRLSIL.

The CDR3 sequence is CAWTAMENIQYF. CDR3 bases: TGTGCCTGGACCGCGATGGAAAACATTCAGTACTTC. This chain links TRBV30 with TRBJ2-4, with D hard to call. Between the trimmed V and J ends, which lost 4 bases and 5 bases, there was a span of 9 bases. The CDR3 has 12 residues. CDR1 and CDR2 (germline): GTSNPN, SVGIG (reference sequence). The complete variable domain, with remaining parts taken from reference TRBV30 and TRBJ2-4, reads SQTIHQWPATLVQPVGSPLSLECTVEGTSNPNLYWYRQAAGRGLQLLFYSVGIGQISSEVPQNLSASRPQDRQFILSSKKLLLSDSGFYLCAWTAMENIQYFGAGTRLSVL.

The chain recombines TRBV10-1 with TRBJ2-1; 13 nucleotides match TRBD2. This CDR3 has 18 amino acids. CDR1 WNHNN and CDR2 SYGVQD come from the germline V gene (reference sequence). With V trimmed by 4 bases and J by 0 bases, 6 bases remained unmatched. CDR3 bases: TGCGCCAGCAGTGCTGGGACTAGCGGGACCAGCTCCTACAATGAGCAGTTCTTC. Residues: CASSAGTSGTSSYNEQFF.

The table lists this clone with a count of one. The chain carries TRBV4-1 and TRBJ2-7; 7 nucleotides align to TRBD1. The CDR3 covers 16 residues. V dropped 2 bases and J dropped 4; count of bases not matched to a gene: 11. Germline V lookup: CDR1 MGHRA, CDR2 YSYEKL. CDR3 sequence reads: CASSQRTGALRYEQYF. The CDR3 nucleotides are TGCGCCAGCAGCCAAAGAACAGGGGCGCTGCGTTACGAGCAGTACTTC.

On this clone: Other DNA sequences from this sample encode an identical CDR3 as well. This chain uses TRBV27 with TRBJ2-6; no definite D call. The CDR3 has 13 amino acids. Between the trimmed V and J ends, which lost 4 bases and 0 bases, there was a span of 1 base. Germline assignment: CDR1 MNHEY and CDR2 SMNVEV (reference sequence). The CDR3 DNA reads TGTGCCAGCAGTTACTCTGGGGCCAACGTCCTGACTTTC. It is translated as CASSYSGANVLTF.

The genes are TRBV9 and TRBJ2-3, with 11 bases fitting TRBD2. This CDR3 contains 17 residues. J lost 5 bases, V lost 4 bases, and 12 bases had no gene match. Germline CDR1 is SGDLS and CDR2 is YYNGEE. The CDR3 sequence is CASSSRLAGLEIDTQYF. The DNA for the CDR3 is TGTGCCAGCAGCTCCCGACTAGCGGGACTGGAGATAGATACGCAGTATTTT.

The rearrangement uses TRBV27 and TRBJ2-1, with 9 bases aligning to TRBD2. CDR1 and CDR2 from the germline V gene are MNHEY and SMNVEV (reference sequence). With V trimmed by 3 bases and J by 9 bases, 6 bases remained unmatched. The CDR3 spans 14 residues. CDR3 bases: TGTGCCAGCAGTTTGGGACTAGCTGGGGTTGAGCAGTTCTTC. Its protein product is CASSLGLAGVEQFF.

This rearrangement joins TRBV4-3 to TRBJ2-6; the D gene is possibly TRBD2 (5 bases). Trimming pared 0 bases from V and 1 base from J, leaving 10 bases between. This CDR3 contains 17 residues. Germline V gene data show CDR1 as LGHNA and CDR2 as YSLEER. CDR3 sequence reads: CASSQDPDSSGANVLTF. Written as DNA, the CDR3 is TGCGCCAGCAGCCAAGATCCGGACTCTTCTGGGGCCAACGTCCTGACTTTC.

V is TRBV11-3 and J is TRBJ2-2, with D perhaps matching TRBD1 or TRBD2 (5 bases each). V shed 5 bases and J shed 4 bases, with 20 bases lying between them. Per the germline V gene, CDR1 is SGHNT and CDR2 is YENEEA. CDR3 length equals 17 residues. The CDR3 reads CASSTHSEGPSTGELFF. The CDR3 coding sequence is TGTGCCAGCAGCACGCATTCCGAGGGACCTTCCACCGGGGAGCTGTTTTTT.

The chain carries TRBV6-1 and TRBJ1-1; perhaps TRBD1 as D (5 bases). This CDR3 has 13 residues. CDR1 MNHNS and CDR2 SASEGT come from the germline V gene. V dropped 11 bases and J dropped 5 bases, with 18 bases sitting between them. The CDR3 loop is CAHAWGEVTEAFF. The DNA for the CDR3 is TGTGCCCATGCGTGGGGGGAGGTAACTGAAGCTTTCTTT.

The chain has TRBV7-9 and TRBJ2-3; D is unclear. Germline V gene data show CDR1 as SEHNR and CDR2 as FQNEAQ (reference sequence). CDR3 length equals 13 residues. V lost 5 bases and J lost 3, with 9 bases in between. CDR3 region: CASSPHETDTQYF. Here the CDR3 DNA reads TGTGCCAGCAGCCCGCACGAGACAGATACGCAGTATTTT.

V is TRBV20-1 and J is TRBJ2-7; D gene uncertain. Germline V gene lookup returns CDR1 DFQATT and CDR2 SNEGSKA (reference sequence). CDR3 length equals 10 residues. Trimming shortened V by 3 bases and J by 7 bases, and 7 bases separated the two germline ends. The CDR3 is CSARAGEQYF. The CDR3 DNA reads TGCAGTGCTAGGGCCGGTGAGCAGTACTTC.

This sequence joins TRBV9 and TRBJ1-1; TRBD1 is a possible D gene (5 bases). Deletions cut 0 bases from V and 3 bases from J, with 15 bases between. Germline V gives CDR1 SGDLS, CDR2 YYNGEE. This CDR3 region has 16 residues. CDR3 protein: CASSVAPGLADTEAFF. Here the CDR3 DNA reads TGTGCCAGCAGCGTAGCTCCAGGGTTGGCGGACACTGAAGCTTTCTTT.

V and J are TRBV5-1 and TRBJ2-2, with 7 nucleotides matching TRBD1. The J segment lost 7 bases and the V segment lost 0 bases, leaving 6 bases of the junction unmatched. The CDR3 length is 15 residues. Germline assignment: CDR1 SGHRS and CDR2 YFSETQ. CDR3 DNA sequence: TGCGCCAGCAGCTTGGACGGGACAGCCGGCGGGGAGCTGTTTTTT. Its translation: CASSLDGTAGGELFF.

The rearrangement uses TRBV21-1 and TRBJ2-2. TRBV21-1 is described as a pseudogene. CDR3 size: 19 residues. CDR3 loop: CASSKAREDRTTNTGELFF. CDR3 nucleotide sequence: TGTGCCAGCAGCAAAGCGCGAGAAGATCGTACAACGAACACCGGGGAGCTGTTTTTT.

This rearrangement joins TRBV9 to TRBJ2-3, with D possibly called TRBD1 or TRBD2 (6 bases each). Trimming took 0 bases from V and 4 from J, leaving 12 bases between them. The CDR3 length is 15 residues. CDR1 is SGDLS and CDR2 is YYNGEE in the germline V gene. The CDR3 DNA reads TGTGCCAGCAGCGTAGGGGGGGCCGAAGCAGATACGCAGTATTTT. Protein sequence: CASSVGGAEADTQYF. Supplemented by reference TRBV9 and TRBJ2-3, the full variable domain reads DSGVTQTPKHLITATGQRVTLRCSPRSGDLSVYWYQQSLDQGLQFLIQYYNGEERAKGNILERFSAQQFPDLHSELNLSSLELGDSALYFCASSVGGAEADTQYFGPGTRLTVL.